This T cell receptor beta chain was profiled in a study of blood T cell repertoires in COVID-19 (dated by TCRdb to about 2020). Regarding the research as a whole: Samples from collaborators originated in the United States, Italy and Spain and spanned both the acute and convalescent phases of COVID-19. The samples were drawn from the first 160 participants of the ongoing ImmuneRACE study and from roughly 1,300 subjects provided by 6 global collaborators. A freely available public database, intended as a resource for researchers studying the immune response to SARS-CoV-2, is where the repertoires were released. Nearly every sample came with metadata listing a de-identified subject ID, COVID-19 status, age in years and sex. Where available, HLA class I and class II types were obtained from metadata supplied by the sample provider rather than from assay-based typing. Subjects who had been exposed to COVID-19, were actively infected with it, or had recovered from it provided the deeply sampled blood TCRbeta repertoires that made up the dataset. The prospective study material was composed of cDNA or gDNA derived from T cells, B-cell-depleted T cells, or PBMCs.

CDR1 is given as SGDLS and CDR2 as YYNGEE, both from the germline V gene. The CDR3 sequence holds 14 residues, the cysteine and phenylalanine included. The kept DNA is CDR3 alone, 42 bases in frame from the first base. V is pared back by 4 bases and J by 4 bases, with 14 bases lying between the germline termini. General findings and caveats noted by the study authors: The amount of clinical and demographic metadata varied by source and participant and was provided uncurated.

One collaborating source in Seattle enrolled patients during active infection and followed them longitudinally through the course of disease. Whole blood was collected in K2EDTA tubes by collaborating institutions according to the institutions' own protocols. For TCRbeta analysis, collaborators shipped samples in one of three forms: frozen whole blood, isolated PBMCs, or DNA extracted from either of those sample types. TCRbeta CDR3 regions were amplified from genomic DNA using the immunoSEQ Assay, a bias-controlled multiplex PCR. On the study's bioinformatics: The number of nucleated cells in each sample was estimated from the amplification of reference gene primers within the assay. To quantify the absolute abundance of each unique TCRbeta CDR3 rearrangement, sequence reads were collapsed and filtered. Productive Simpson clonality was computed per sample as the square root of Simpson's diversity index over productive rearrangements. TCRdb holds this immuneACCESS table with in-frame rearrangements only. Some clones are missing; in checked studies, unresolved V genes explain under half, and the rest has no known cause. V and J calls and clone size follow that table, whereas D and trimming were derived from the DNA. Recorded for this sample are roughly 60,000 clones; around 83% of them occurred a single time. The ten most abundant clones make up around 9.6% of the sample.

This clone appeared a single time. The clone's antigen remains unknown. No per-base quality is available; no much larger clone lies one base away. Sequenced sample: peripheral blood. The clonotype originates from a man between 50 and 59 years old with COVID-19, enrolled during active disease. This chain is built from TRBV9 and TRBJ1-2; the D gene is perhaps TRBD1, from 6 matching bases. CDR3 region: CASSLQQGPYGYTF. At the DNA level, the sequence is TGTGCCAGCAGCCTCCAACAGGGACCCTATGGCTACACCTTC.